This record looks at one T cell receptor beta chain sequence and its context. What antigen it recognizes has not been identified. Base qualities are not at hand, and no much larger clone is one base apart. Patients with autoimmune disease history or receiving systemic immunosuppression were excluded from the trial. In every dose cohort, peripheral blood was drawn for TCR sequencing at baseline, cycle 4 day 1, and cycle 7 day 1. The samples were taken from a phase I, first-in-human, multicenter, open-label dose-escalation trial of ivuxolimab. Adults with locally advanced or metastatic head and neck squamous cell, hepatocellular, melanoma or renal cell carcinoma were enrolled in the trial. Before TCR sequencing, CD4+ T cells and CD8+ T cells from peripheral blood were sorted into separate populations. Between the V and J ends, shortened by 3 bases and 0 bases respectively, the junction contains 12 bases. The germline V gene encodes CDR1 SEHNR and CDR2 FQNEAQ (reference sequence). Taken from cysteine to phenylalanine, the CDR3 has 16 residues. The kept DNA is CDR3 alone, 48 bases in frame from the first base.

To sequence the TCRbeta CDR3 region, genomic DNA was isolated from the sorted cells. The immunoSEQ Assay was used to sequence the TCRbeta CDR3 regions. The table was pulled from immuneACCESS by TCRdb, which kept in-frame rearrangements only. Such tables lose some clones; where checked, under half of the loss comes from unresolved V genes, and the rest has no known cause. For this sample the table gives around 94,000 clones, of which 90% to 95% were detected only once. About 0.89% of the sample rests with the top ten. The record originates from a study of OX40 agonist ivuxolimab in advanced cancers. Background for the entire study: Ivuxolimab, which targeted the costimulatory receptor OX40 (CD134), was an agonistic, fully human IgG2 monoclonal antibody. Intravenous ivuxolimab was administered to patients every 2 weeks at six dose levels: 0.01, 0.1, 0.3, 1.5, 3 and 10 mg/kg. Of the 50 to 55 patients in dose escalation, about 20 had hepatocellular carcinoma, about 15 had melanoma, 9 had renal cell carcinoma and 9 had head and neck cancer. In the dose-escalation cohort, 75% to 85% of patients were male, and the mean age was roughly 60 years with a range of 23 to 79. Patients were allowed to have had prior anti-PD-1, anti-PD-L1 or anti-CTLA-4 therapy, and more than 30% of the dose-escalation patients had previously received checkpoint inhibitors. Partial responses occurred in three dose-escalation patients, of whom one had hepatocellular carcinoma and two had cutaneous melanoma. The purpose of peripheral TCRbeta sequencing was to test whether ivuxolimab changed TCR sequence diversity and led to clonal T-cell expansion. The paper covers the monotherapy dose-escalation part of the phase I ivuxolimab trial, which included N = 52 patients. What the research found in general, with its limitations: The antigen specificity of the clonally expanded peripheral T cells was not determined. Low levels of normalized T-cell clonal expansion were also seen in some nonresponding patients. In the 0.1-3.0 mg/kg groups, partial responders were among the patients with the lowest normalized peripheral clonal expansion, particularly in CD8+ T cells. Clonal expansion of both CD4+ and CD8+ blood T cells was observed from baseline to week 6 at doses 0.1 to 3.0 mg/kg. After ivuxolimab, CD8+ T cells had more expanded clones than CD4+ T cells on average.

Rearrangement joined TRBV7-9 to TRBJ2-4; no D gene is confidently identified. The specimen comprised CD4+ or CD8+ T cells sorted from blood, sampled in a trial of the OX40 agonist ivuxolimab. This receptor was obtained from an adult with an advanced solid tumor such as melanoma, head and neck, liver or kidney cancer. Here is the DNA: TGTGCCAGCAGCTTGAACACCCTTCTAGCCAAAAACATTCAGTACTTC. This gives the protein CASSLNTLLAKNIQYF.